The source of this TCR beta chain is a study of blood T cells in healthy people across ages (dated by TCRdb to about 2015). With respect to the entire study: In model experiments, roughly one uniquely barcoded TCR beta cDNA molecule per two T cells was captured by template switching. The study measured age-related changes in TCR beta repertoire diversity using deep sequencing normalized with unique cDNA molecular identifiers. Four age groups were formed from the donors: young (average approximately 15 years), middle-aged (approximately 40), aged (around 68) and long-lived (roughly 81). Donors of different ages were randomly distributed across sequencing lanes to avoid experimental bias. For two donors (one aged 18 to 30 and one aged 80 or older), the study analyzed two additional independent replicas of 1 million unique cDNA reads from the same blood draw.

About this clonotype: Its antigen has not been determined. Base qualities are not recorded, but no much larger clone differs from it by a single base.

The library was built by means of 5' RACE. For sequencing, an Illumina HiSeq 2500 was employed. A second PCR of roughly 6 to 11 cycles was run with a J-beta primer mix and a sample-barcoded 5' primer. A unique molecular identifier was introduced onto each TCR beta cDNA molecule by a template-switch 5' adaptor carrying 12 random nucleotides. At least 2.5 million CDR3-containing paired-end reads were obtained from each sample. First-strand cDNA synthesis was performed from all RNA using the Mint cDNA synthesis kit, with priming by a TRBC-specific oligonucleotide. After uracil-DNA glycosylase treatment, a first 18-cycle PCR used universal primers M1SS and BC2_uni_R on all cDNA. Concerning the study's data processing: Each sample was normalized by randomly selecting 1 million high-quality reads, each carrying a distinct molecular identifier. Instead of being binned into consensus sequences, reads with shared molecular identifiers were discarded. MiTCR, set to a Q25 quality threshold and the strictest error-elimination algorithm, was used for CDR3 identification, clonotype clustering and error correction. Lower-bound total TCR beta diversity was estimated with a nonparametric unseen species model using Euler transformation. The public reads were run again by TCRdb, first through fastp at Q25 and then through MiXCR, and only productive beta chains were kept. CDR3 protein sequences are deduplicated, and each keeps its most common genes and DNA. These V and J calls rely on TCRdb rather than the paper's analysis. Recorded for this sample are about 1.8 million distinct CDR3 sequences; around half of them occurred a single time. 2% to 2.5% of the sample is held by the ten biggest clonotypes.

Broad study findings and their caveats: Since profiling was done on bulk unsorted PBMCs, naive and antigen-experienced compartments could not be conclusively compared. Observed TCR beta diversity per million T cells fell roughly linearly with age, and a significant reduction was already apparent by age around 40. Compared with the aged group, more naive CD4+ T cells, fewer expanded clones and increased TCR diversity were shown by the long-lived group, suggesting age selection. A strong correlation was found between observed TCR beta diversity and the percentage of naive T cells measured by flow cytometry. Estimates of total diversity from one million sequenced T cells were regarded as lower bounds and underestimates. Donor CMV infection status was unknown, potentially confounding age-related changes in expanded clonotypes.

The CDR3 runs 15 amino acids, cysteine and phenylalanine included. Only the CDR3 part of the read is kept: 45 bases, read in frame from the first base. CDR1 SGHTA and CDR2 FQGNSA are derived from the germline V gene. V gives up 4 bases and J gives up 7 bases, and the segment between their germline ends measures 17 bases. The donors were roughly 39 Caucasian individuals from Russia, aged roughly 6 to 90 years, who were systemically healthy. Each donor gave ten milliliters of peripheral blood, drawn into EDTA-treated Vacutainer tubes. Ficoll-Paque density-gradient centrifugation was used to isolate PBMCs, with at least 6 million per sample. Total RNA was extracted from PBMCs with Trizol reagent, with at least 6 micrograms obtained per sample. Naive CD45RAhigh/CD27high T cell percentages were measured by flow cytometry on a PBMC aliquot from every donor.

The sequence links TRBV7-2 to TRBJ1-5; TRBD1 might be the D gene, on 5 matching bases. The sequence was collected from a woman aged 40-49 years in good health. Sequencing was done on a sample of blood. The CDR3 in this case is CASSSRRGGGQPQHF. The DNA reads as follows: TGTGCCAGCAGCTCCCGGCGGGGGGGAGGACAGCCCCAGCATTTT.